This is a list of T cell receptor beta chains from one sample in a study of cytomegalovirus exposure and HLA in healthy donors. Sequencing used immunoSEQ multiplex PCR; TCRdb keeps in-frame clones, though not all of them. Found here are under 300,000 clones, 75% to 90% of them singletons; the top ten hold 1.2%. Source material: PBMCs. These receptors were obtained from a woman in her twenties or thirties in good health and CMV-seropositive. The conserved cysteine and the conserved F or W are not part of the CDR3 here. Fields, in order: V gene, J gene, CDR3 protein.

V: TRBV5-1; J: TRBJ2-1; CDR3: ASTSGSYSEQF
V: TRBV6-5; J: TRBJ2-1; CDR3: ASSYSRDSLVNEQF
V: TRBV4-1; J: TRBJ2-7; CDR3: ASSPPRDRYEQY
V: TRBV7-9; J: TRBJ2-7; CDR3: ASSLARAYEQY
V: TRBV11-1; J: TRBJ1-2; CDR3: ASSLEEGAGYGYT
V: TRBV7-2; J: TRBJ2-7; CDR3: ASSSAAGNFNEQY
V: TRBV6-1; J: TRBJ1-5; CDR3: ASSEALTGRYQPQH
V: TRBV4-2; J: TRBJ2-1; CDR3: ASSQDVTSGIYNEQF
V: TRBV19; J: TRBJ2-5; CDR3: ASSIVGGSSPTQY
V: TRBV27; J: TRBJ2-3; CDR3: ASSLGPEGSSLTDTQY
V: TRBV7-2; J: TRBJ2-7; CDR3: ASSLEPSGEEQY
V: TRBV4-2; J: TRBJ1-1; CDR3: ASSQGFQAAF
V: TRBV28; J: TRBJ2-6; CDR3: ASGRPGAGANVLT
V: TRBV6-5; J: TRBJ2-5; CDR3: ASSSPGLVETQY
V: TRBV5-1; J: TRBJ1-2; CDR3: ASSLQGGDYGYT
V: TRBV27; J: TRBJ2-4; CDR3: ASSLYPPQLPTSLAKNIQY
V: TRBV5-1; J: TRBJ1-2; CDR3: ASSLDTGVDYGYT
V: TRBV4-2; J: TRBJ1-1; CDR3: ASSQEVGVEAF
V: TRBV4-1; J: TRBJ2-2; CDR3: ASSPGTNTGELF
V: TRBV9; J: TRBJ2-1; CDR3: ASSVRTGGAGEQF
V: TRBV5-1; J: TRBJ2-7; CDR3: ASSGLDGSYEQY
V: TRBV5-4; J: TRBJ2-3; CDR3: ASSPLSGSTDTQY
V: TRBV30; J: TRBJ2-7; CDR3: AWNNDRGHEQY